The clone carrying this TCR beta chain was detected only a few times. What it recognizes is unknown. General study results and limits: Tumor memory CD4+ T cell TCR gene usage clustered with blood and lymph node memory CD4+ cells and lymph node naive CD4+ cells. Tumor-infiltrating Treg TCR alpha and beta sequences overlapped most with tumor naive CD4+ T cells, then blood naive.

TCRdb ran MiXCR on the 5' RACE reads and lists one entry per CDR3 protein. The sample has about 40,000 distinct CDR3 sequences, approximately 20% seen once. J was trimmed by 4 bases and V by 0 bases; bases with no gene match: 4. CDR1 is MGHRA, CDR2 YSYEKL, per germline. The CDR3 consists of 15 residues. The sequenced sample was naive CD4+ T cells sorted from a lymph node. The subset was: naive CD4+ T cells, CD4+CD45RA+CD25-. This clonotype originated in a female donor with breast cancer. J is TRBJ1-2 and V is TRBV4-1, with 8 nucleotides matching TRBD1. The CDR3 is CASSQDPGQGYGYTF. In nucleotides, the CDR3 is TGCGCCAGCAGCCAAGATCCTGGACAGGGCTATGGCTACACCTTC.